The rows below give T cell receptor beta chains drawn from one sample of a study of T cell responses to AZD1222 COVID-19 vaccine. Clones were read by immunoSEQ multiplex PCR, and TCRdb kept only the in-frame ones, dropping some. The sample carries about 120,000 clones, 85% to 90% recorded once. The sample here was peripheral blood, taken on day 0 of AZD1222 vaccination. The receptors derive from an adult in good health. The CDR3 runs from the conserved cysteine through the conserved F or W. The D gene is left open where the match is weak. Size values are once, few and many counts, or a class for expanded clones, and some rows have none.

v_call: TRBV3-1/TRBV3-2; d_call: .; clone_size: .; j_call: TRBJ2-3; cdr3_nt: TGTGCCAGCAGCCAAGAGCCTGTTCGCACAGATACGCAGTATTTT; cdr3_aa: CASSQEPVRTDTQYF
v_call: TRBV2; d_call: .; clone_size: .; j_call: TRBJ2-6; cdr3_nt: TGTGCCAGCACGTGGGACGGCCGCTCTGGGGCCAACGTCCTGACTTTC; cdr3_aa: CASTWDGRSGANVLTF
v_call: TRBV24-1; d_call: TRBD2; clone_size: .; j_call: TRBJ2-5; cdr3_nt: TGTGCCACCAGTGATCCCCTAGCGGGAGGAGGCGAGACCCAGTACTTC; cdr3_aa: CATSDPLAGGGETQYF
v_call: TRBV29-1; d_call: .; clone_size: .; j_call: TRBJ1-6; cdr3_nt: TGCAGCGTTAGGGACGGAGTAAACTATAATTCACCCCTCCACTTT; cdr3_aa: CSVRDGVNYNSPLHF
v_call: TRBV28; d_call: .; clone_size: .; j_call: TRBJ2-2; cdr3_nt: TGTGCCAGCAGCTCTCCGGGGGCGCTGAGAGTGAACGGGGAGCTGTTTTTT; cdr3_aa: CASSSPGALRVNGELFF
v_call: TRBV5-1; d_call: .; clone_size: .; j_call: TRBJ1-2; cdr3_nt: TGCGCCAGCAGTGTTACACCCGACAAGGGCTATGGCTACACCTTC; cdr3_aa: CASSVTPDKGYGYTF
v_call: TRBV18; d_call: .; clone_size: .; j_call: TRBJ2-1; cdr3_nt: TGTGCCAGCTCACCACTCTCCGGGTACGACAGTGAGCAGTTCTTC; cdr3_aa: CASSPLSGYDSEQFF
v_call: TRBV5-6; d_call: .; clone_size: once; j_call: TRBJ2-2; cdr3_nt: TGTGCCAGCACCTACACCGGGGAGCTGTTTTTT; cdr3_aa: CASTYTGELFF
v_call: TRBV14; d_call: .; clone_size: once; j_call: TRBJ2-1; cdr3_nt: TGTGCCAGCAGCCGCGGTCTAGTCAATGAGCAGTTCTTC; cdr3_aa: CASSRGLVNEQFF
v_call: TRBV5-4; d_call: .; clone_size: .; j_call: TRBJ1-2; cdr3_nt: TGTGCCAGCACCCGGGTGGGGGGGCTAAGCTCTTATGGCTACACCTTC; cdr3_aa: CASTRVGGLSSYGYTF
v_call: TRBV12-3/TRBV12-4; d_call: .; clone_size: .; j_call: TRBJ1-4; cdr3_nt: TGTGCCAGCAGCCTACAGGGCGTGGAAAAACTGTTTTTT; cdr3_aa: CASSLQGVEKLFF
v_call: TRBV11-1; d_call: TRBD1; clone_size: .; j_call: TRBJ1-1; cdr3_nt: TGTGCCAGCAGCAAGCGGGACAGGGGGCGAACTGAAGCTTTCTTT; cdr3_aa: CASSKRDRGRTEAFF
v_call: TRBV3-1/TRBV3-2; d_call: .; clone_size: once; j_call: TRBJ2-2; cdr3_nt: TGTGCCAGCAGCCAAGCTGGGATCGCCGGGGAGCTGTTTTTT; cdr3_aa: CASSQAGIAGELFF
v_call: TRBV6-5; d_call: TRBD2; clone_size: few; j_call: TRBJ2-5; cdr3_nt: TGTGCCAGCAGAGGACTAGCCAGGTCCCAAGAGACCCAGTACTTC; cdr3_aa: CASRGLARSQETQYF
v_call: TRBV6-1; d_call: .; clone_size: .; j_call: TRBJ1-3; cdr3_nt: TGTGCCAGCAGTGAAGGGCAGACCTTATCTGGAAACACCATATATTTT; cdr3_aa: CASSEGQTLSGNTIYF
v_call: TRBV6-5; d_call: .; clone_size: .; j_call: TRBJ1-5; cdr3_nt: TGTGCCAGCAGCTCACTACAGGGATACAATCAGCCCCAGCATTTT; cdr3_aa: CASSSLQGYNQPQHF
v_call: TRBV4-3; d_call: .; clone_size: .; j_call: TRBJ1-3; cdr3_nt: TGCGCCAGCAGCCAAGGAGGGATCGGAAACACCATATATTTT; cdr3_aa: CASSQGGIGNTIYF
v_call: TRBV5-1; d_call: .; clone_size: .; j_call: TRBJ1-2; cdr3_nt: TGCGCCAGCAGCTCTTCGGGGGAGAGTTTCTCCTATGGCTACACCTTC; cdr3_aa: CASSSSGESFSYGYTF
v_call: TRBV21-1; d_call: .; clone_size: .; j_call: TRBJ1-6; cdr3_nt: TGTGCCAGCTCAGAAGTAGGGAATTCACCCCTCCACTTT; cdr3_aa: CASSEVGNSPLHF
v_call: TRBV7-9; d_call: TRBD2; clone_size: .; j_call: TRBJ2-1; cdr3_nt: TGTGCCAGCAGCACGCTAGCGGGGGTCAATGAGCAGTTCTTC; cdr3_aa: CASSTLAGVNEQFF
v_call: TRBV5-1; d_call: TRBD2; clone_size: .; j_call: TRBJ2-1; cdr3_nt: TGCGCCAGCAGGGCGAGCGGGAGGGCCTGGGATGAGCAGTTCTTC; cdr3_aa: CASRASGRAWDEQFF
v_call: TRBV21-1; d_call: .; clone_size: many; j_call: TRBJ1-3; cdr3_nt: TGTGCCAGCAGCAAAAAGGATTTACGGCCCTCTGGAAACACCATATATTTT; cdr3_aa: CASSKKDLRPSGNTIYF
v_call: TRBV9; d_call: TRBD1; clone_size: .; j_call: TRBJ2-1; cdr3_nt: TGTGCCAGCACCGAAGACAGGGGCAATGAGCAGTTCTTC; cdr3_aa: CASTEDRGNEQFF
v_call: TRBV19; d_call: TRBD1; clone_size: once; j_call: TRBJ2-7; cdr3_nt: TGTGCCAGTAACGACCCAGGGGGATACTACGAGCAGTACTTC; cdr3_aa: CASNDPGGYYEQYF
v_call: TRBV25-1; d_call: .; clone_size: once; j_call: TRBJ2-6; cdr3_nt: TGTGCCAGCAGTGAATCGGTTGTAGGGGCCAACGTCCTGACTTTC; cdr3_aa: CASSESVVGANVLTF
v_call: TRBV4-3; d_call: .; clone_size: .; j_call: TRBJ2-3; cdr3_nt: TGCGCCAGCAGCCAAGATCGGACTCCCTGGGACACAGATACGCAGTATTTT; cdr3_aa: CASSQDRTPWDTDTQYF
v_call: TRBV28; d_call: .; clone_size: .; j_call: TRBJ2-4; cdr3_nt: TGTGCCAGCAGTCAGGCGGGGCAAAACATTCAGTACTTC; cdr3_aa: CASSQAGQNIQYF
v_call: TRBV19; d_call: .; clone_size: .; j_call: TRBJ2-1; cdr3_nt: TGTGCCAGTAGTGTCGGGAGTATACCCCTCAATGAGCAGTTCTTC; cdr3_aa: CASSVGSIPLNEQFF
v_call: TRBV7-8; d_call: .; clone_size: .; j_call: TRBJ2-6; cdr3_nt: TGTGCCAGCAGCTTAGAGTCAGGCCGATACTCTGGGGCCAACGTCCTGACTTTC; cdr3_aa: CASSLESGRYSGANVLTF